This TCR beta chain was found in a study of blood T cells in healthy people across ages. Overall study context: Capture via template switching afforded approximately one barcoded beta molecule per two T cells.

Together with a sample-barcoded 5' primer, a J-beta primer mix was included in a second PCR lasting roughly 6 to 12 cycles. Each of the cDNA molecules was tagged by a template-switch adaptor with 12 random nucleotides. TCRdb reprocessed the 5' RACE reads via MiXCR and lists one record per CDR3 protein. Of approximately 1,000,000 distinct CDR3 sequences in the sample, less than 50% were seen once. In the case of this clonotype: What it binds is unknown.

General observations from the study: The donors' CMV status was not determined, possibly confounding changes in expanded clonotypes. Diversity was higher, and naive CD4+ cells more numerous, in long-lived donors than in aged donors.

Trimming at V came to 7 bases and at J to 4 bases, leaving 3 bases not matched to a gene. The CDR3 contains 14 residues. Sample: blood. The receptor was derived from a woman aged 55-69 years in good health. The genes are TRBV12-3 or TRBV12-4 and TRBJ2-3; 12 nucleotides agree with TRBD2. The CDR3 region is CASKASGRADTQYF. For the CDR3, the DNA is TGTGCCAGCAAAGCTAGCGGGAGGGCAGATACGCAGTATTTT.